Below, 13 T cell receptor beta chains from the same sample are listed, as sequenced in a study of siplizumab effects on memory and regulatory T cells. Sequenced by immunoSEQ multiplex PCR; TCRdb stores in-frame clones only, minus some. The sample lists about 82,000 clones, approximately 86% seen once, with around 1.4% in the top ten. What was sequenced was Tregs sorted from blood. Receptors were obtained from a human donor in good health.

The chain combines TRBV5-4 with TRBJ2-3; D call uncertain. The V gene lost 2 bases and the J gene lost 4 bases, with 5 bases spanning the gap. Germline lookup yields CDR1 SGHNT and CDR2 YYREEE (reference sequence). The CDR3 runs 12 residues. This CDR3 reads CASSFGADTQYF. In DNA form, the CDR3 reads TGTGCCAGCAGCTTTGGCGCAGATACGCAGTATTTT.

V is TRBV11-1 and J is TRBJ1-1; D unresolved. From germline, CDR1 is SGHAT and CDR2 FQDESV (reference sequence). The germline V and J ends were trimmed by 5 bases and 0 bases, with 7 bases remaining between them. The CDR3 contains 13 residues. CDR3 sequence: CASSAQMNTEAFF. CDR3 sequence (DNA): TGTGCCAGCAGCGCACAGATGAACACTGAAGCTTTCTTT.

This sequence joins TRBV7-2 and TRBJ1-6; D remains ambiguous. There are 16 residues in the CDR3. V lost 2 bases and J 7 bases, leaving 15 bases between the germline ends. Looked up from germline, CDR1 is SGHTA and CDR2 is FQGNSA. This chain's CDR3 is CASSLLGGRINSPLHF. The CDR3, as DNA: TGTGCCAGCAGCTTACTGGGCGGCAGAATAAATTCACCCCTCCACTTT.

The chain is built from TRBV28 and TRBJ1-5, with unresolved D. The V end was cut by 6 bases, the J end by 0 bases, with 21 bases between. The CDR3 consists of 18 residues. Germline assignment: CDR1 MDHEN and CDR2 SYDVKM. This chain's CDR3 is CASSGDWVWVYSNQPQHF. The CDR3 region has the DNA TGTGCCAGCAGCGGAGATTGGGTATGGGTATATAGCAATCAGCCCCAGCATTTT.

The chain combines TRBV5-1 with TRBJ1-1; TRBD1 agrees at 7 bases. V shed 2 bases, J shed 2 bases, and the junction held 9 bases outside the gene matches. Germline-derived CDR1 and CDR2 are SGHRS and YFSETQ. The CDR3 loop spans 16 amino acids. CDR3 in amino acids: CASSFASGGKNTEAFF. CDR3 bases: TGCGCCAGCAGCTTTGCCTCAGGGGGAAAAAACACTGAAGCTTTCTTT.

This chain joins TRBV6-1 and TRBJ1-5, with 7 bases aligning to TRBD1. Trimming took 3 bases from V and 6 from J; bases not matched to a gene: 5. This CDR3 has 14 amino acids. Per germline, CDR1 MNHNS and CDR2 SASEGT. The CDR3 region is CASSDIQGGQPQHF. The CDR3 nucleotides read TGTGCCAGCAGTGATATCCAGGGGGGTCAGCCCCAGCATTTT.

In nucleotides, the CDR3 is TGTGCCAGCAGTTTAGTTCCACAGCGAGGCTATGGCTACACCTTC. Translated: CASSLVPQRGYGYTF. The chain combines TRBV6-5 with TRBJ1-2, with D uncertain. CDR3 length: 15 amino acids. Germline V CDR1 and CDR2: MNHEY, SVGAGI. Trimming pared 4 bases from V and 4 bases from J, leaving 16 bases between.

The chain has TRBV18 and TRBJ1-2; tentatively, D is TRBD1 (5 bases). V was shortened by 3 bases and J by 7 bases, with 12 bases between the two germline ends. This CDR3 has 13 amino acids. Per germline, CDR1 KGHSH and CDR2 LQKENI. CDR3 in amino acids: CASSPEGLGGYTF. CDR3 in DNA: TGTGCCAGCTCACCGGAGGGGCTTGGTGGCTACACCTTC. The variable domain in full, completed from reference TRBV18 and TRBJ1-2, reads NAGVMQNPRHLVRRRGQEARLRCSPMKGHSHVYWYRQLPEEGLKFMVYLQKENIIDESGMPKERFSAEFPKEGPSILRIQQVVRGDSAAYFCASSPEGLGGYTFGSGTRLTVV.

The count of this clone is one. The V and J genes are TRBV5-1 and TRBJ2-3; 7 positions match TRBD1. The germline gives CDR1 SGHRS, CDR2 YFSETQ. This CDR3 region has 15 residues. V shed 2 bases, J shed 7 bases, and the junction held 10 bases outside the gene matches. CDR3 loop: CASSFDRVRAHTQYF. Written as DNA, the CDR3 is TGCGCCAGCAGCTTTGACAGGGTCCGAGCACATACGCAGTATTTT.

This CDR3 reads CASSLAAAEAFF. The CDR3 DNA reads TGTGCCAGCAGCTTAGCGGCAGCTGAAGCTTTCTTT. The chain combines TRBV7-9 with TRBJ1-1; D gene ambiguous. In germline, CDR1 is SEHNR, CDR2 FQNEAQ (reference sequence). This CDR3 spans 12 amino acids. The V end was cut by 0 bases, the J end by 6 bases, with 5 bases between.

The rearrangement joins TRBV9 to TRBJ1-2, with unresolved D. This CDR3 has 10 residues. CDR1 and CDR2 from the germline V gene are SGDLS and YYNGEE. Trimming removed 3 bases at V and 8 bases at J, with 5 bases between. The CDR3 loop reads CASSAGGYTF. Written as DNA, the CDR3 is TGTGCCAGCAGCGCGGGAGGCTACACCTTC. The full variable domain, completed using reference TRBV9 and TRBJ1-2, is DSGVTQTPKHLITATGQRVTLRCSPRSGDLSVYWYQQSLDQGLQFLIQYYNGEERAKGNILERFSAQQFPDLHSELNLSSLELGDSALYFCASSAGGYTFGSGTRLTVV.

V and J are TRBV27 and TRBJ2-7; 9 bases map to TRBD1. The CDR3 has 18 amino acids. Trimming took 8 bases from V and 3 from J; bases not matched to a gene: 20. Germline-derived CDR1 and CDR2 are MNHEY and SMNVEV (reference sequence). The CDR3 reads CASSYEALPGQGVYEQYF. The CDR3 region has the DNA TGTGCCAGCTCCTATGAGGCCTTACCGGGACAGGGTGTCTACGAGCAGTACTTC.

The gene calls are TRBV6-6 and TRBJ1-1; possible D gene TRBD1, 6 bases. Trimming removed 6 bases from V and 0 bases from J, with 11 bases in between. The V gene's germline CDR1 is MNHNY and CDR2 SVGAGI (reference sequence). This CDR3 spans 14 amino acids. The DNA of the CDR3 is TGTGCCAGCAGCCCTGGACAGTTGAACACTGAAGCTTTCTTT. Translating it yields CASSPGQLNTEAFF.